This T cell receptor (beta chain) was sequenced in a study of blood T cell repertoires in COVID-19. On the study more broadly: Specimens from acute and convalescent COVID-19 originated in the United States, Italy and Spain. T cells, B-cell-depleted T cells, or PBMCs supplied cDNA or gDNA.

Method: immunoSEQ multiplex PCR; TCRdb's copy keeps in-frame clones and lacks some. The top ten clones hold 2.5% to 3.5% of a sample with roughly 23,000 clones, more than 90% of them seen once. The CDR3 has 13 residues. Trimming stripped 2 bases from V and 0 bases from J, with 5 bases between. Germline loops: CDR1 MNHEY, CDR2 SMNVEV (reference sequence). The genes are TRBV27 and TRBJ2-7; tentative D call: TRBD2 (5 bases). Sequencing was carried out using peripheral blood. The clonotype comes from a woman aged 70-85 years with active COVID-19. CDR3 DNA: TGTGCCAGCAGTTTACGGGACTCCTACGAGCAGTACTTC. As protein: CASSLRDSYEQYF.